The next 32 T cell receptor beta chains were all read from a single sample in a study of blood T cells in healthy people across ages. Using a J-beta primer mix together with a sample-barcoded 5' primer, a second PCR was run for about 6 to 12 cycles. MiXCR, applied by TCRdb to the 5' RACE reads, yields one record per CDR3 protein. Of 650,000 to 800,000 distinct CDR3 sequences in the sample, around 50% were seen once. The sample was blood. Receptors originate from a woman older than 75 in good health.

Only a few counts were recorded for this clonotype. V and J are TRBV28 and TRBJ1-5; TRBD1 matches at 7 bases. CDR1 and CDR2 (germline): MDHEN, SYDVKM. V dropped 6 bases and J dropped 4; count of bases not matched to a gene: 9. There are 15 residues in the CDR3. The CDR3 nucleotides read TGTGCCAGCAGCCGATTCGACAGGGAAAATCAGCCCCAGCATTTT. Protein product: CASSRFDRENQPQHF.

This sequence joins TRBV30 and TRBJ2-7; 7 bases are a match to TRBD1. CDR3 size: 19 residues. Germline V gene data show CDR1 as GTSNPN and CDR2 as SVGIG (reference sequence). J gave up 5 bases and V 4 bases, and 26 bases lay outside the gene matches. CDR3 sequence (DNA): TGTGCCTGGACTGGGGCCTTGACAGGGCTCCGACTTGTCTTAAACGAGCAGTACTTC. It translates to CAWTGALTGLRLVLNEQYF.

This CDR3 is CAISESIIDRGSEKLFF. CDR3 in DNA: TGTGCCATCAGTGAGTCGATCATCGACAGGGGGAGTGAAAAACTGTTTTTT. The J gene is TRBJ1-4, the V gene TRBV10-3; 9 bases match TRBD1. The germline CDR1 and CDR2 sequences are ENHRY and SYGVKD. Trimming at V came to 0 bases and at J to 7 bases, leaving 9 bases not matched to a gene. The CDR3 covers 17 residues.

Comments on this clonotype: This may be a read error: a much more frequent sequence differs by one nucleotide. The V and J genes are TRBV12-3 or TRBV12-4 and TRBJ2-1; 9 nucleotides agree with TRBD1. The CDR3 spans 16 residues. After removal of 5 bases from V and 7 bases from J, the junction contained 12 bases not matched to a gene. CDR3 sequence (DNA): TGTGCCAGCAGTCCAAGGCCGGTACAGGGGGCAAATGAGCAGTTCTTC. It specifies CASSPRPVQGANEQFF.

This clonotype turned up a few times. The J gene is TRBJ2-1, the V gene TRBV6-5; unclear D gene. V lost 6 bases, J lost 5 bases, and 5 bases lay in between. Germline-derived CDR1 and CDR2 are MNHEY and SVGAGI. This CDR3 contains 11 residues. The CDR3 DNA reads as TGTGCCAGCAGAAGGAACAATGAGCAGTTCTTC. It is translated as CASRRNNEQFF.

This sequence joins TRBV20-1 and TRBJ1-4; 9 bases are shared with TRBD1. The germline gives CDR1 DFQATT, CDR2 SNEGSKA (reference sequence). CDR3 length: 13 residues. Trimming cost V 5 bases and J 14 bases; bases outside gene matches: 12. CDR3 nucleotide sequence: TGCAGTGCTTTCCCCGGACAGGGGCCGTCTCTGTTTTTT. It yields the protein CSAFPGQGPSLFF.

The chain links TRBV6-6 to TRBJ2-5; no clear D. CDR1 is MNHNY, CDR2 SVGAGI, per germline (reference sequence). This CDR3 comprises 14 residues. The V end lost 5 bases, the J end lost 2 bases, and 12 bases lay between the germline ends. The CDR3 sequence: CASSPPDPQETQYF. Here the CDR3 DNA reads TGTGCCAGCAGTCCTCCGGACCCGCAAGAGACCCAGTACTTC.

This clonotype was picked up a small number of times. At one boundary the junction diverges from the germline segment, which might be a read error. The rearrangement joins TRBV6-1 to TRBJ2-5; no clear D. There are 13 residues in the CDR3. Germline V gene lookup returns CDR1 MNHNS and CDR2 SASEGT. As DNA, the CDR3 is TGTGCCTGCAGACGTATTCTCCAAGAGACCCAGTACTTC. This encodes CACRRILQETQYF.

This clonotype has at least ten counts. The gene calls are TRBV5-1 and TRBJ2-3; D unclear. This CDR3 is 15 amino acids long. Looked up from germline, CDR1 is SGHRS and CDR2 is YFSETQ. V gave up 3 bases and J gave up 3 bases, with 14 bases separating them. The CDR3 DNA follows: TGCGCCAGCAGCTCGGCTAGTAGCCCGACAGATACGCAGTATTTT. Encoded protein: CASSSASSPTDTQYF.

About this clonotype: This may arise from a read error, as a much more abundant clone is one base away. The chain recombines TRBV20-1 with TRBJ2-7; D is ambiguous. The CDR3 totals 14 residues. The ends were cut back, 1 base at V and 7 bases at J, with 17 bases in the middle. Germline V gene sequence: CDR1 DFQATT, CDR2 SNEGSKA (reference sequence). The CDR3 sequence: CSARVALPHNEQYF. DNA for the CDR3: TGCAGTGCTAGAGTGGCCCTCCCTCACAATGAGCAGTACTTC.

This clonotype occurred many times. This chain uses TRBV7-9 with TRBJ2-1; D remains ambiguous. The V end was cut by 5 bases, the J end by 15 bases, with 17 bases between. This CDR3 is 12 amino acids long. The germline CDR1 and CDR2 sequences are SEHNR and FQNEAQ (reference sequence). Written as DNA, the CDR3 is TGTGCCAGCAGCCTAGGCGATAGCCGTCCGTTCTTC. This codes for CASSLGDSRPFF.

Many counts were recorded for this clonotype. The CDR3 DNA reads TGCGCCAGCAGTGAATCTAGCGGGAGCTTAGATACGCAGTATTTT. It codes for CASSESSGSLDTQYF. The chain recombines TRBV10-1 with TRBJ2-3; 10 nucleotides agree with TRBD2. The junction had 5 bases not matched to a gene; V was cut back by 3 bases and J by 5 bases. Germline loops: CDR1 WNHNN, CDR2 SYGVQD (reference sequence). The CDR3 has 15 amino acids.

This chain uses TRBV19 with TRBJ1-2; 9 nucleotides agree with TRBD1. The CDR3 is made up of 15 amino acids. V lost 5 bases and J lost 4; bases outside the gene matches: 8. Germline CDR1 and CDR2: LNHDA and SQIVND (reference sequence). This CDR3 is CASSHPGQGFYGYTF. The CDR3 region has the DNA TGTGCCAGTAGTCATCCGGGACAGGGTTTCTATGGCTACACCTTC.

This chain joins TRBV5-1 and TRBJ1-1, with D uncertain. The CDR3 consists of 13 residues. The V and J ends lost 4 bases and 0 bases respectively, with 7 bases between them. CDR1 is SGHRS, CDR2 YFSETQ, per germline. The CDR3 region is CASSRNVNTEAFF. The CDR3 region has the DNA TGCGCCAGCAGCCGCAACGTGAACACTGAAGCTTTCTTT.

This rearrangement joins TRBV12-3 or TRBV12-4 to TRBJ2-1; D may be TRBD2 (6 bases). This CDR3 contains 17 residues. Trimming pared 2 bases from V and 2 bases from J, leaving 16 bases between. CDR3 DNA: TGTGCCAGCAGTTTAACCCGGACTACCAGCACCTACAATGAGCAGTTCTTC. Its translation: CASSLTRTTSTYNEQFF.

V usage is TRBV4-2 and J usage is TRBJ2-7; TRBD2 aligns across 12 bases. Germline CDR1 and CDR2: LGHNA and YNFKEQ. This CDR3 is 18 amino acids long. V shed 1 base and J 0 bases; nucleotides not matched to a gene: 7. The CDR3 loop reads CASSQGVLAGGSSYEQYF. The CDR3 nucleotides read TGTGCCAGCAGCCAAGGGGTACTAGCGGGAGGAAGCTCCTACGAGCAGTACTTC.

This clonotype has just a few counts. The rearrangement links TRBV24-1 to TRBJ1-1; D not certain. The ends were cut back, 0 bases at V and 12 bases at J, with 7 bases in the middle. Germline V lookup: CDR1 KGHDR, CDR2 SFDVKD. The CDR3 is 11 residues long. Here the CDR3 DNA reads TGTGCCACCAGTGATTTGACCGCCACTTTCTTT. Its protein is CATSDLTATFF.

This clonotype came up many times. The chain employs TRBV20-1 and TRBJ2-1; D is possibly TRBD2 (6 bases). This CDR3 region has 15 residues. The V gene's germline CDR1 is DFQATT and CDR2 SNEGSKA (reference sequence). The V end lost 2 bases, the J end lost 6 bases, and 17 bases lay between the germline ends. CDR3 bases: TGCAGTGCTAGACCAGTAGCGGAGAGGGTCAATGAGCAGTTCTTC. This encodes CSARPVAERVNEQFF.

This clonotype has just a few counts. This may arise from a read error, as a much more abundant clone is one base away. This chain joins TRBV6-2 or TRBV6-3 and TRBJ2-5; D gene ambiguous. The CDR3 is made up of 13 amino acids. The V end lost 6 bases, the J end lost 11 bases, and 19 bases lay between the germline ends. From germline, CDR1 is MNHEY and CDR2 SVGEGT. The CDR3 protein is CASSITSIYEQYF. The CDR3 DNA reads as TGTGCCAGCAGCATAACCTCTATTTATGAGCAGTACTTC.

The J gene is TRBJ2-2, the V gene TRBV24-1; a weak D match, TRBD1 (5 bases). CDR1 is KGHDR and CDR2 is SFDVKD in the germline V gene. The CDR3 is 15 residues long. Trimming removed 4 bases at V and 7 bases at J, with 15 bases between. CDR3 protein: CATSDPGKFGGELFF. Written as DNA, the CDR3 is TGTGCCACCAGTGACCCAGGGAAGTTTGGCGGGGAGCTGTTTTTT.

As to this clonotype: The germline gene is not matched at one end of the junction; a read error may be the cause. The genes are TRBV12-3 or TRBV12-4 and TRBJ2-7; 9 positions match TRBD2. The CDR3 length is 13 residues. This chain's CDR3 is CASRLAGVNEQYF. CDR3 sequence (DNA): TGTGCCAGCAGATTAGCGGGAGTAAACGAGCAGTACTTC.

V usage is TRBV12-3 or TRBV12-4 and J usage is TRBJ2-1; 8 bases are a match to TRBD2. This CDR3 contains 16 residues. Trimming removed 6 bases from V and 7 bases from J; junction bases left unmatched: 14. The CDR3 region is CASSPVGLAGYNEQFF. In DNA, the CDR3 is TGTGCCAGCAGCCCGGTTGGGCTAGCGGGTTATAATGAGCAGTTCTTC.

The chain employs TRBV14 and TRBJ1-3; D unclear. The V and J ends lost 0 bases and 0 bases respectively, with 6 bases between them. The germline gives CDR1 SGHDN, CDR2 FVKESK. CDR3 length: 15 residues. The CDR3 is CASSQEKVSGNTIYF. CDR3 sequence (DNA): TGTGCCAGCAGCCAAGAGAAGGTCTCTGGAAACACCATATATTTT.

The table lists this clonotype with a count of one. The V and J genes are TRBV11-2 and TRBJ2-4, with TRBD1 as a possible D gene (6 bases). The germline V gene has CDR1 SGHAT and CDR2 FQNNGV. This CDR3 spans 13 amino acids. V dropped 5 bases and J dropped 9 bases, with 14 bases sitting between them. The CDR3 region is CASSEQGQGIQYF. The CDR3 DNA follows: TGTGCCAGCAGCGAACAGGGCCAGGGCATTCAGTACTTC.

V gene TRBV7-2 combines with J gene TRBJ1-2, with D hard to call. Germline-derived CDR1 and CDR2 are SGHTA and FQGNSA. V lost 1 base and J 8 bases, leaving 17 bases between the germline ends. The CDR3 consists of 15 residues. The CDR3 loop reads CASSLEVDRIGGYTF. The CDR3 DNA is TGTGCCAGCAGCTTAGAAGTCGACCGGATCGGGGGCTACACCTTC.

To note about this clonotype: This may be a read error: a much more frequent sequence differs by one nucleotide. J is TRBJ1-2 and V is TRBV7-9, with unresolved D. Germline V CDR1 and CDR2: SEHNR, FQNEAQ (reference sequence). The CDR3 has 15 amino acids. CDR3 in amino acids: CASSFGEAARYGYAF. As DNA, the CDR3 is TGTGCCAGCAGCTTCGGCGAGGCAGCACGCTATGGCTACGCCTTC.

The V gene is TRBV29-1, the J gene TRBJ2-2; 8 bases align to TRBD2. Germline values: CDR1 SQVTM, CDR2 ANQGSEA. Trimming cost V 7 bases and J 7 bases; bases outside gene matches: 11. The CDR3 runs 14 residues. CDR3 sequence (DNA): TGCAGCGGCCGGCGGGAGGAGAGCTTCGGGGAGCTGTTTTTT. The encoded protein is CSGRREESFGELFF.

As to this clonotype: A much larger clone lies one base from this, so it may be a read error. This chain connects TRBV10-1 to TRBJ2-5; D gene unclear. The V gene's germline CDR1 is WNHNN and CDR2 SYGVQD (reference sequence). This CDR3 is built from 15 residues. The CDR3 reads CVSSESSSRQETQYF. CDR3 DNA sequence: TGCGTCAGCAGTGAGTCCTCGAGCCGCCAAGAGACCCAGTACTTC.

This clonotype was detected only a few times. The V gene is TRBV3-1, the J gene TRBJ2-1; 8 bases agree with TRBD2. Germline V gene sequence: CDR1 LGHDT, CDR2 YNNKEL (reference sequence). CDR3 length: 14 residues. The junction had 9 bases not matched to a gene; V was cut back by 5 bases and J by 9 bases. The CDR3 spells CASSKTGGAVEQFF. The CDR3 DNA is TGTGCCAGCAGCAAAACCGGGGGGGCCGTTGAGCAGTTCTTC.

On this clonotype: Being one base from a much bigger clone, this may be a read error. The rearrangement uses TRBV5-1 and TRBJ1-6; no clear D. The CDR3 covers 14 residues. V was clipped by 1 base and J by 14 bases, with 16 bases between them. The V gene's germline CDR1 is SGHRS and CDR2 YFSETQ. CDR3 nucleotide sequence: TGCGCCAGCAGCTTGACGGCAGTCGAAGGCACCCTCCACTTT. It yields the protein CASSLTAVEGTLHF.

The chain joins TRBV7-2 to TRBJ2-7; D is tentatively TRBD1 or TRBD2 (5 bases each). This CDR3 comprises 14 residues. Trimming removed 2 bases from V and 5 bases from J, with 13 bases in between. Per the germline V gene, CDR1 is SGHTA and CDR2 is FQGNSA. CDR3 sequence: CASSLPGPWDEQYF. The CDR3 DNA reads as TGTGCCAGCAGCTTACCGGGACCATGGGACGAGCAGTACTTC.

Details on this clonotype: One end of the junction fails to match germline, which may point to a read error. V usage is TRBV4-1 and J usage is TRBJ1-1; D gene unclear. Germline assignment: CDR1 MGHRA and CDR2 YSYEKL. The length of the CDR3 is 15 residues. CDR3 in amino acids: CASSQGSVENTEVFF. The CDR3 DNA reads as TGCGCCAGCAGCCAAGGTAGTGTTGAGAACACTGAAGTTTTCTTT.